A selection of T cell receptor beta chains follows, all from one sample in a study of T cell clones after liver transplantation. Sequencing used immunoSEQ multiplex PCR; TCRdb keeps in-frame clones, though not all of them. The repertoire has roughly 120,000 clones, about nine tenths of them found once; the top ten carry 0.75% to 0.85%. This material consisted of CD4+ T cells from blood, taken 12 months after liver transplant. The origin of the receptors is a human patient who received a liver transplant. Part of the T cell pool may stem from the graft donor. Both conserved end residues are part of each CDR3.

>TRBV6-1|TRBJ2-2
CASILGANTGELFF
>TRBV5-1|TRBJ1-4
CASSFDGEKLFF
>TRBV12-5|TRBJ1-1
CASGLGVNTEAFF
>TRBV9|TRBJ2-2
CASSARVGSNTGELFF
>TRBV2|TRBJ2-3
CATQVRGGDTQYF
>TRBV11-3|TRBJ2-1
CASSPRQGISYNEQFF
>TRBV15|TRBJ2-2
CATSLGQYTGELFF
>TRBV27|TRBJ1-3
CASRVTGGLSGNTIYF
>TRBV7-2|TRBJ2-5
CASSAPRPEQETQYF
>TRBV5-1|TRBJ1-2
CASSSPSDGSGGYTF
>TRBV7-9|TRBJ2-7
CASSTSGTPQYF
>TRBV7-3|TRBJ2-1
CASSLLPTSGLSLQFF
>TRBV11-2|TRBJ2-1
CASSKTSGKGGQFF
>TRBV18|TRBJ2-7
CASSPRDRVEQYF
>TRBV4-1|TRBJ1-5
CASSQDGSSSQPQHF
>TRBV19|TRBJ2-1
CASSRLADSYNEQFF
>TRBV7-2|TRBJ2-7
CASSLGVGQVLPYEQYF
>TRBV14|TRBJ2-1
CASSQTRQEQFF
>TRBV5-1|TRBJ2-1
CASSPGSTYNEQFF
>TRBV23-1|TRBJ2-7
CASSQNLRGGEQYF
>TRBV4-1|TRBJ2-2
CASSQDGGTPTGELFF
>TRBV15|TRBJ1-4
CATSRANEKLFF
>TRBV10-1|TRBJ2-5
CASSDTGGLETQYF
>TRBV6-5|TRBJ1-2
CASSYGTGGVYGYTF
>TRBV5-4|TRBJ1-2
CASSTTGGNYGYTF
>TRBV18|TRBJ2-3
CASSLEPRTDTQYF
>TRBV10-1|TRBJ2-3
CASSGREAYTQYF
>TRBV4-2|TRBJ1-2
CASSQDWGGGDSGYTF
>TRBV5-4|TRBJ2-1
CASSYSGSWYNEQFF
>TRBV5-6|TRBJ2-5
CASSLALAGGGTQYF
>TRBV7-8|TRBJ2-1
CASSPPGGAANEQFF
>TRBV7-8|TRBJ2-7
CASRGTGGSYEQYF
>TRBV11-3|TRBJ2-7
CASSLTGGTSYEQYF
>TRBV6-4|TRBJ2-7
CASSDGTGREQYF
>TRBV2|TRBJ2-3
CASSGGTSGTDTQYF
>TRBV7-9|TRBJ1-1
CASRGQGGLVTEAFF
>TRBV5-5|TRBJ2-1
CASSLNSGKANDEQFF
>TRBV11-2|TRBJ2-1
CASSLGEGEQFF
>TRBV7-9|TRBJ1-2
CASSFGTDGGYTF
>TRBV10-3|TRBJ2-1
CAISREPGNEQFF